This is a list of T cell receptor beta chains from one sample in a study of blood T cell repertoires in COVID-19. Clones were read by immunoSEQ multiplex PCR, and TCRdb kept only the in-frame ones, dropping some. This sample yields 240,000 or so clones, of which 75% to 90% are seen a single time; approximately 9% belongs to the top ten. Sequences were obtained from PBMCs or T cells enriched from blood (not recorded which). Source of these receptors: a man in his forties or fifties who had recovered from COVID-19. CDR3s leave out the opening cysteine and the closing phenylalanine or tryptophan. Clone size is not always given. Where it is, it says once, few, many or a class for expanded clones.

- TRBV19 ASSIRGYGPGYT
- TRBV2 ASRAGTGIRSYNSPLH
few TRBV7-3 ASSLRQGRIYEQY
- TRBV11-3 ASSTGPSVKTQY
- TRBV11-2 ASSLFVSASSSYEQY
few TRBV5-1 ASSTGRTSYEQY
- TRBV7-9 ASSSTKSGTANYGYT
- TRBV9 ASTGQAISGNTIY
- TRBV24-1 ATSDRQGQPQH
- TRBV7-9 ASSFGTVGPNSPLH
- TRBV3-1/TRBV3-2 ASTQRGRQGAEAF
- TRBV14 ASSHRATFSYNEQF
- TRBV29-1 SVDRTGTNTEAF
- TRBV11-2 ASSWDRGAGELF
- TRBV18 ASSQGDRGMNTEAF
- TRBV4-2 ASSQVDGGLATKNIQY
once TRBV18 ASSPGDRLSTDTQY
once TRBV7-9 ASSLVNGAEKLF
few TRBV19 ASSISTGLTGELF
- TRBV19 ASSLTSGSLNTQY
- TRBV6-1 ASSERGQMNSPLH
- TRBV2 ASSPGQRKNQPQH
- TRBV6-1 ASVQGNTIY
once TRBV6-4 ASSPTGGRQPQH
- TRBV27 ASSPTPPGGRGYEQY
- TRBV7-3 ASSFDRGPYNEQF
- TRBV27 ASSLGMNYEQY
few TRBV6-2/TRBV6-3 ASSYSGRNTEAF
- TRBV2 ASNLRTGVSEQY
- TRBV18 ASSPRWGTGGGNTIY
- TRBV7-2 ASSLEGASYNEQF
- TRBV28 ASRQGQGPLQETQY
- TRBV5-6 ASSSRRTEADGETQY
- TRBV5-4 ASSFTGNYGYT
once TRBV6-5 ASSYSRDTNYEQY
- TRBV19 ATSSGGAF
- TRBV11-2 ASSFRQGIRWYGYT
- TRBV6-1 ASSEDPSGASYEQY
- TRBV5-1 ASLVGTANTGELF
- TRBV6-5 ASSYSAGVIYNEQF
- TRBV7-3 ASSFDRATYEQY
- TRBV18 ASSPNTRTGVTGELF
- TRBV11-2 ASSYPGQVGDGYT
- TRBV18 ASSPYSSTDTQY
- TRBV28 ASSFERETQY